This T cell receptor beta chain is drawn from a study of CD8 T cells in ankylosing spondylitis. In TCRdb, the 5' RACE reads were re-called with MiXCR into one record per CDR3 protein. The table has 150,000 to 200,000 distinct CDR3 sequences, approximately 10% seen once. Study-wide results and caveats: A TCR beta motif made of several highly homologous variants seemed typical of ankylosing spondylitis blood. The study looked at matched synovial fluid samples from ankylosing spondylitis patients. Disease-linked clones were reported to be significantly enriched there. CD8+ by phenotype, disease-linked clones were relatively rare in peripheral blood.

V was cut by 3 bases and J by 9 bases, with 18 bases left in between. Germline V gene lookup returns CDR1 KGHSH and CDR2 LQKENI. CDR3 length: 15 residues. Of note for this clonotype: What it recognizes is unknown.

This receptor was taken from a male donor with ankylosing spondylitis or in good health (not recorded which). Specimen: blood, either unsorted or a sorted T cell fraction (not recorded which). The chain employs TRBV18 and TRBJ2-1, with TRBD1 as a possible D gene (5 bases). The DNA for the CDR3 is TGTGCCAGCTCACCGGGCAGGGCCTCTAGTAGTGAGCAGTTCTTC. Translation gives CASSPGRASSSEQFF. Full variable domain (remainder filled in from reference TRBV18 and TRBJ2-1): NAGVMQNPRHLVRRRGQEARLRCSPMKGHSHVYWYRQLPEEGLKFMVYLQKENIIDESGMPKERFSAEFPKEGPSILRIQQVVRGDSAAYFCASSPGRASSSEQFFGPGTRLTVL.